The rows below give T cell receptor beta chains drawn from one sample of a study of shared T cell receptors in the human thymus. Some clones are missing from TCRdb's copy, which holds only in-frame ones; the method was immunoSEQ multiplex PCR. Here the sample spans about 660,000 clones, 80% to 90% being singletons. These data also featured in a second study, about human thymus T cells.

The specimen sequenced was thymocytes. The receptors were gathered from a boy in the first two years of life with a congenital heart defect. CDR3s include the opening cysteine and the closing phenylalanine or tryptophan. A D gene is named only where the DNA matches it firmly. A clone size is listed for some rows: how often the clone was seen (once, few, many), or a class if it is expanded.

j_call v_call d_call clone_size cdr3_nt cdr3_aa
TRBJ1-3 TRBV29-1 NA NA TGCAGCGTTGAAGTGACAGACCAAAGTGGAGGAAACACCATATATTTT CSVEVTDQSGGNTIYF
TRBJ1-6 TRBV5-8 TRBD1 few TGTGCCAGCAGCTTGGAGGGTTCCGGGACAGGGGACTCACCCCTCCACTTT CASSLEGSGTGDSPLHF
TRBJ2-1 TRBV27 TRBD2 NA TGTGCCAGCAGTTCCCCGGGACTAGCGGGAAGTGGCAATGAGCAGTTCTTC CASSSPGLAGSGNEQFF
TRBJ2-7 TRBV19 TRBD2 NA TGTGCCAGTAGTACCTCACTAGCGGGAGAACTCGAGCAGTACTTC CASSTSLAGELEQYF
TRBJ1-2 TRBV5-6 TRBD1 NA TGTGCCAGCAGCTTGGACAGGGGAGGTGGCTACACCTTC CASSLDRGGGYTF
TRBJ1-5 TRBV5-6 NA once TGTGCCAGCAGCTTGAGCTGCAATCAGCCCCAGCATTTT CASSLSCNQPQHF
TRBJ2-2 TRBV4-1 TRBD2 NA TGCGCCAGCAGCCAAGATTCCGGACTAGCGGGGGGTGCGAACACCGGGGAGCTGTTTTTT CASSQDSGLAGGANTGELFF
TRBJ1-6 TRBV9 TRBD1 NA TGTGCCAGCAGCGCCCAGCACTATGGGACAGAGAATTCACCCCTCCACTTT CASSAQHYGTENSPLHF
TRBJ1-1 TRBV2 TRBD1 NA TGTGCCAGTGACGACACCCGGACAGGGAGGGCTGAAGCTTTCTTT CASDDTRTGRAEAFF
TRBJ2-7 TRBV4-3 TRBD1 NA TGCGCCAGCAGCCGCGAAACCGGGACAGGGGGCTGCGAGCAGTACTTC CASSRETGTGGCEQYF
TRBJ2-2 TRBV11-3 TRBD2 NA TGTGCCAGCAGCTTAGGGCGGGAGTTAATCGGGGAGCTGTTTTTT CASSLGRELIGELFF
TRBJ2-3 TRBV7-9 TRBD1 NA TGTGCCAGCAGCTTAGGGAAAGGGACAGGCGTCACAGATACGCAGTATTTT CASSLGKGTGVTDTQYF
TRBJ1-2 TRBV4-1 NA NA TGCGCCAGCAACTCTAAACGGGAAAATAACTATGGCTACACCTTC CASNSKRENNYGYTF
TRBJ2-1 TRBV10-2 TRBD1 few TGCGCCAGCAGTGCAACGGGACAGGGGGCTTACAATGAGCAGTTCTTC CASSATGQGAYNEQFF
TRBJ2-3 TRBV9 TRBD2 once TGTGCCAGCAGCCCCCGTGCCGGGGGGAATGATACGCAGTATTTT CASSPRAGGNDTQYF
TRBJ1-1 TRBV6-5 NA NA TGTGCCAGCAGTCCGTGGGGGGGGGAAAACACTGAAGCTTTCTTT CASSPWGGENTEAFF
TRBJ2-3 TRBV7-2 NA NA TGTGCCAGCAGCCGAACCGGGACTCCAATCCCAGATACGCAGTATTTT CASSRTGTPIPDTQYF
TRBJ1-6 TRBV13 NA NA TGTGCCAGCAGCTTAGGGAGATCCTCACCCCTCCACTTT CASSLGRSSPLHF
TRBJ1-4 TRBV5-5 NA few TGTGCCAGCAGCTTGCCCCCCGGGGGTCCTAATGAAAAACTGTTTTTT CASSLPPGGPNEKLFF
TRBJ1-1 TRBV5-4 NA NA TGTGCCAGCAGCTCCTCGTTGAACACTGAAGCTTTCTTT CASSSSLNTEAFF
TRBJ1-6 TRBV6-5 TRBD1 NA TGTGCCAGCACCGTCCGGGACAGGGGAAATTCACCCCTCCACTTT CASTVRDRGNSPLHF
TRBJ1-2 TRBV4-1 NA NA TGCGCCAGCAGCCCAAGAGGACATGACTATGGCTACACCTTC CASSPRGHDYGYTF
TRBJ1-2 TRBV27 TRBD1 NA TGTGCCAGCAGTTTTTCCGCTACTCGAGCGGAGACAGGGGGCGCAAGGTATGGCTACACCTTC CASSFSATRAETGGARYGYTF
TRBJ1-2 TRBV15 TRBD1 NA TGTGCCACCAGCAGAGAGACAGGGCACTATGGCTACACCTTC CATSRETGHYGYTF
TRBJ2-3 TRBV4-3 TRBD2 NA TGCGCCAGCAGCCACAAATTCCGACTAGCCGGTAGCACAGATACGCAGTATTTT CASSHKFRLAGSTDTQYF
TRBJ1-4 TRBV7-9 NA NA TGTGCCAGCAGGAATACCCTCGGGGGGACGGGCAATGAAAAACTGTTTTTT CASRNTLGGTGNEKLFF
TRBJ1-2 TRBV6-1 NA NA TGTGCCAGCAGTGAATGGCAGGGTAAAGAGAGCTATGGCTACACCTTC CASSEWQGKESYGYTF
TRBJ2-1 TRBV5-6 NA NA TGTGCCAGCAGCTTGGTCTCTGCCAAGGGGTCTCGGAATGAGCAGTTCTTC CASSLVSAKGSRNEQFF